What follows are 16 T cell receptor beta chains derived from one specimen sequenced in a study of blood T cell repertoires in COVID-19. Clones were sequenced by immunoSEQ multiplex PCR, and TCRdb holds only the in-frame ones, with some missing. The table lists 450,000 to 500,000 clones, 80% to 90% of them singletons. The sample comprised peripheral blood. These receptors all come from a human donor in a cohort sampled during active COVID-19.

The V gene is TRBV24-1, the J gene TRBJ2-7; 9 bases match TRBD1. Germline trimming cut 4 bases from V and 6 bases from J; bases unmatched to any gene: 6. CDR1 is KGHDR and CDR2 is SFDVKD in the germline V gene. This CDR3 contains 14 residues. CDR3 bases: TGTGCCACCAGTGACCACGGACAGGGGTGCGAGCAGTACTTC. Its translation is CATSDHGQGCEQYF.

The gene calls are TRBV27 and TRBJ1-4, with 10 bases lining up with TRBD1. The trim removed 4 bases at V and 9 bases at J, leaving 5 bases unmatched. This CDR3 region has 14 residues. The V gene's germline CDR1 is MNHEY and CDR2 SMNVEV (reference sequence). The CDR3 nucleotides read TGTGCCAGCAGTTCCCGGGACAGGGGAAAAAAACTGTTTTTT. It yields the protein CASSSRDRGKKLFF.

This chain links TRBV24-1 with TRBJ2-5, with D possibly matching TRBD2 (5 bases). The germline CDR1 and CDR2 sequences are KGHDR and SFDVKD. The CDR3 has 13 residues. V shed 5 bases and J shed 2 bases, with 8 bases lying between them. The CDR3 region is CATSGGQQETQYF. CDR3 DNA sequence: TGTGCCACCAGTGGCGGGCAGCAAGAGACCCAGTACTTC.

This chain connects TRBV9 to TRBJ2-5; a possible D gene is TRBD1 (6 bases). Germline CDR1 reads SGDLS; CDR2 reads YYNGEE. This CDR3 is built from 14 residues. V shed 4 bases and J shed 4 bases, with 14 bases lying between them. The CDR3 sequence is CASSPYLGGETQYF. The CDR3 coding sequence is TGTGCCAGCAGCCCTTATCTAGGGGGAGAGACCCAGTACTTC. The variable domain in full, completed from reference TRBV9 and TRBJ2-5, reads DSGVTQTPKHLITATGQRVTLRCSPRSGDLSVYWYQQSLDQGLQFLIQYYNGEERAKGNILERFSAQQFPDLHSELNLSSLELGDSALYFCASSPYLGGETQYFGPGTRLLVL.

As for this clone: Other DNA sequences of this sample code for an identical CDR3. The chain couples TRBV7-9 to TRBJ2-5; no clear D. This CDR3 spans 11 amino acids. V was clipped by 4 bases and J by 5 bases, with 5 bases between them. The germline V gene encodes CDR1 SEHNR and CDR2 FQNEAQ (reference sequence). CDR3 coding DNA: TGTGCCAGCAGCTCGAGGGAGACCCAGTACTTC. It codes for CASSSRETQYF.

This clone showed up just a few times. V gene TRBV5-5 combines with J gene TRBJ2-7; D possibly corresponds to TRBD1 (5 bases). V was cut by 2 bases and J by 2 bases, with 11 bases left in between. The CDR3 runs 14 residues. Germline V gene data show CDR1 as SGHKS and CDR2 as YYEKEE (reference sequence). The CDR3 loop reads CASSFLAGTYEQYF. CDR3 coding DNA: TGTGCCAGCAGCTTCCTGGCAGGGACCTACGAGCAGTACTTC.

This clone was counted a single time. The gene calls are TRBV4-1 and TRBJ2-1, with TRBD2 matching 9 bases. There are 15 residues in the CDR3. V lost 4 bases and J lost 5; bases outside the gene matches: 6. Germline loops: CDR1 MGHRA, CDR2 YSYEKL. The CDR3 is CASSPIAGDNNEQFF. The CDR3 nucleotides are TGCGCCAGCAGCCCAATAGCGGGAGACAACAATGAGCAGTTCTTC.

Of note for this clone: The junction shows a germline mismatch at one end, possibly a read error. The genes are TRBV10-3 and TRBJ2-4; TRBD2 is a possible D gene (5 bases). This CDR3 contains 12 residues. Looked up from germline, CDR1 is ENHRY and CDR2 is SYGVKD. The CDR3 bases are TGTGCCATCAGTGAGTCGTGGCAGGAGGTGCACTTC. This gives the protein CAISESWQEVHF.

The chain has TRBV11-2 and TRBJ1-3; D uncertain. Per the germline V gene, CDR1 is SGHAT and CDR2 is FQNNGV. Trimming cost V 1 base and J 4 bases, with 8 bases left between them. CDR3 length equals 14 residues. CDR3 loop: CASSLAGVGNTIYF. Written as DNA, the CDR3 is TGTGCCAGCAGCTTAGCCGGGGTCGGAAACACCATATATTTT.

CDR3 DNA sequence: TGCAGTGCCGCACGCTACCCAATACAGTTCTTC. Translation gives CSAARYPIQFF. The chain recombines TRBV20-1 with TRBJ2-1, with unresolved D. V gave up 6 bases and J gave up 13 bases, with 16 bases separating them. This CDR3 has 11 residues. Germline assignment: CDR1 DFQATT and CDR2 SNEGSKA (reference sequence).

CDR3 DNA sequence: TGTGCCAGCAGTTATGACAGGGTGTACACCGGGGAGCTGTTTTTT. Protein sequence: CASSYDRVYTGELFF. J is TRBJ2-2 and V is TRBV2; 7 nucleotides line up with TRBD1. CDR3 size: 15 residues. With 5 bases clipped from V and 3 bases from J, the junction kept 6 bases outside the gene matches. Germline V gene data show CDR1 as SNHLY and CDR2 as FYNNEI.

V is TRBV11-2 and J is TRBJ2-7, with TRBD1 as a possible D gene (6 bases). V lost 1 base and J 3 bases, leaving 13 bases between the germline ends. This CDR3 comprises 15 residues. Germline-derived CDR1 and CDR2 are SGHAT and FQNNGV. The CDR3 sequence is CASSLGRSQGYEQYF. CDR3 DNA sequence: TGTGCCAGCAGCTTAGGTCGTTCACAGGGCTACGAGCAGTACTTC.

The chain carries TRBV29-1 and TRBJ2-7, with 9 bases matching TRBD2. The CDR3 consists of 19 residues. V lost 6 bases and J lost 1; bases outside the gene matches: 22. Germline loops: CDR1 SQVTM, CDR2 ANQGSEA. The CDR3 DNA follows: TGCAGCGTAGGACAGAGCCGAGGTGGCGGGAGGGCCGCGTCCTACGAGCAGTACTTC. Its protein product is CSVGQSRGGGRAASYEQYF.

The V call is TRBV3-1 (or the pseudogene TRBV3-2), the J call TRBJ1-5; the D gene is possibly TRBD1 (5 bases). Germline assignment: CDR1 LGHDT and CDR2 YNNKEL (reference sequence). The CDR3 is made up of 13 amino acids. Trimming shortened V by 4 bases and J by 4 bases, and 8 bases separated the two germline ends. Written as DNA, the CDR3 is TGTGCCAGCAGCCCGACAGAGAATCAGCCCCAGCATTTT. It yields the protein CASSPTENQPQHF.

The chain joins TRBV28 to TRBJ1-6; possible D gene TRBD1, 5 bases. CDR1 and CDR2 (germline): MDHEN, SYDVKM. Trimming took off 4 bases at V and 19 bases at J, with 20 bases between the two ends. The CDR3 consists of 13 residues. DNA of the CDR3: TGTGCCAGCAGTTCCACCAGGGTAGGGGCACCACACTTT. Amino acid sequence: CASSSTRVGAPHF.

The chain joins TRBV6-4 to TRBJ1-1; no firm D call. CDR3 size: 16 residues. V lost 0 bases and J lost 2, with 13 bases in between. Germline-derived CDR1 and CDR2 are MRHNA and SNTAGT. The CDR3 DNA is TGTGCCAGCAGTGACTCCGACCGGGATATCAACACTGAAGCTTTCTTT. It encodes CASSDSDRDINTEAFF.